What follows are 13 T cell receptor beta chains derived from one specimen sequenced in a study of T cell responses to AZD1222 COVID-19 vaccine. Sequencing used immunoSEQ multiplex PCR; TCRdb keeps in-frame clones, though not all of them. Among 110,000 to 150,000 clones listed, around 90% were seen once. Sequencing was performed on peripheral blood, taken on day 0 of AZD1222 vaccination. These receptors came from an adult in good health.

The CDR3 region has the DNA TGCGCCAGCAGCTTCCAGACAGGCGGTGAGACCCAGTACTTC. Protein product: CASSFQTGGETQYF. V is TRBV5-1 and J is TRBJ2-5; D perhaps matches TRBD1 (6 bases). V lost 2 bases, J lost 5 bases, and 13 bases lay in between. The CDR3 extends over 14 amino acids. CDR1 and CDR2 from the germline V gene are SGHRS and YFSETQ. Full variable domain (rest looked up from reference TRBV5-1 and TRBJ2-5): KAGVTQTPRYLIKTRGQQVTLSCSPISGHRSVSWYQQTPGQGLQFLFEYFSETQRNKGNFPGRFSGRQFSNSRSEMNVSTLELGDSALYLCASSFQTGGETQYFGPGTRLLVL.

The chain employs TRBV11-2 and TRBJ1-1; D gene unclear. V dropped 4 bases and J dropped 7 bases, with 13 bases sitting between them. Germline V gene sequence: CDR1 SGHAT, CDR2 FQNNGV. This CDR3 contains 13 residues. The CDR3 DNA is TGTGCCAGCAGCTCCGGACTGGCGTTTGAAGCTTTCTTT. This gives the protein CASSSGLAFEAFF.

This CDR3 is CASTPLAGGRRASYNEQFF. The CDR3 region has the DNA TGCGCCAGCACCCCACTAGCGGGAGGACGCCGCGCCTCCTACAATGAGCAGTTCTTC. The chain employs TRBV23-1 and TRBJ2-1; 12 nucleotides line up with TRBD2. TRBV23-1 qualifies as an ORF whose function is uncertain. V lost 7 bases, J lost 0 bases, and 13 bases stayed unmatched. This CDR3 spans 19 amino acids.

This clone was detected only once. The gene calls are TRBV9 and TRBJ2-3; maybe TRBD2 (5 bases). Germline CDR1 and CDR2: SGDLS and YYNGEE. This CDR3 is 12 amino acids long. Trimming took off 2 bases at V and 6 bases at J, with 7 bases between the two ends. The CDR3 DNA sequence: TGTGCCAGCAGCGTCCGAGGGGATACGCAGTATTTT. Translated: CASSVRGDTQYF.

The rearrangement joins TRBV19 to TRBJ2-1; D gene unclear. The CDR3 loop spans 13 amino acids. V was pared by 6 bases and J by 5 bases, with 11 bases between. From germline, CDR1 is LNHDA and CDR2 SQIVND (reference sequence). The chain's CDR3 is CASSFLQNNEQFF. The CDR3 nucleotides are TGTGCCAGTAGCTTTTTGCAGAACAATGAGCAGTTCTTC.

CDR3 sequence (DNA): TGCGCCAGCAGCCAGGGAATGTACAGTCCGACTGAAGCTTTCTTT. Protein: CASSQGMYSPTEAFF. The J gene is TRBJ1-1, the V gene TRBV4-1, with D hard to call. There are 15 residues in the CDR3. In germline, CDR1 is MGHRA, CDR2 YSYEKL. Trimming cost V 3 bases and J 5 bases, with 16 bases left between them.

This chain's CDR3 is CASSQTTGAAEAFF. In DNA form, the CDR3 reads TGCGCCAGCAGCCAAACGACAGGGGCCGCTGAAGCTTTCTTT. This chain uses TRBV5-1 with TRBJ1-1; 8 nucleotides agree with TRBD1. V gave up 4 bases and J gave up 6 bases; unmatched junction bases: 8. This CDR3 contains 14 residues. The germline V gene has CDR1 SGHRS and CDR2 YFSETQ.

The chain combines TRBV7-2 with TRBJ2-2, with a possible D match to TRBD1 (5 bases). CDR3 size: 16 residues. Trimming removed 2 bases from V and 5 bases from J, with 15 bases in between. Germline V gene lookup returns CDR1 SGHTA and CDR2 FQGNSA. CDR3 sequence reads: CASSLRSAGNTGELFF. The CDR3 nucleotides are TGTGCCAGCAGCTTAAGGTCCGCAGGGAATACCGGGGAGCTGTTTTTT.

In its sample, this clone was seen once. V is TRBV29-1 and J is TRBJ2-1; TRBD2 matches 9 bases. This CDR3 is 14 amino acids long. V was clipped by 0 bases and J by 4 bases; unmatched bases: 1. Germline values: CDR1 SQVTM, CDR2 ANQGSEA. DNA of the CDR3: TGCAGCGTTGAAGAGCGGGAGGGATACAATGAGCAGTTCTTC. This encodes CSVEEREGYNEQFF.

CDR3 DNA: TGTGCCAGCAGTTACTCCTCGGAGTCTAGCACAGATACGCAGTATTTT. Translated: CASSYSSESSTDTQYF. The chain has TRBV6-2 or TRBV6-3 and TRBJ2-3; D unclear. CDR1 is MNHEY and CDR2 is SVGEGT in the germline V gene. This CDR3 comprises 16 residues. Trimming stripped 0 bases from V and 0 bases from J, with 10 bases between.

The rearrangement uses TRBV7-9 and TRBJ2-1; 13 bases line up with TRBD2. The germline V gene encodes CDR1 SEHNR and CDR2 FQNEAQ (reference sequence). Trimming cost V 6 bases and J 4 bases; bases outside gene matches: 3. This CDR3 has 15 residues. DNA of the CDR3: TGTGCCAGCAGTCCGGGACTAGCGGGATACAATGAGCAGTTCTTC. Encoded protein: CASSPGLAGYNEQFF.

This clone was counted a single time. The rearrangement joins TRBV29-1 to TRBJ2-5, with TRBD2 matching 10 bases. The CDR3 has 17 residues. Trimming cost V 0 bases and J 5 bases; bases outside gene matches: 12. CDR1 and CDR2 from the germline V gene are SQVTM and ANQGSEA. The CDR3 reads CSVEDRAGGPSVETQYF. In DNA, the CDR3 is TGCAGCGTTGAAGATCGAGCGGGAGGGCCGAGTGTGGAGACCCAGTACTTC.

J is TRBJ1-1 and V is TRBV10-3; 7 bases fit TRBD1. CDR1 is ENHRY and CDR2 is SYGVKD in the germline V gene. J was trimmed by 1 base and V by 3 bases; bases with no gene match: 5. This CDR3 region has 15 residues. In nucleotides, the CDR3 is TGTGCCATCAGTGACCAGGGGGTGGGGAACACTGAAGCTTTCTTT. Translated, it gives CAISDQGVGNTEAFF.